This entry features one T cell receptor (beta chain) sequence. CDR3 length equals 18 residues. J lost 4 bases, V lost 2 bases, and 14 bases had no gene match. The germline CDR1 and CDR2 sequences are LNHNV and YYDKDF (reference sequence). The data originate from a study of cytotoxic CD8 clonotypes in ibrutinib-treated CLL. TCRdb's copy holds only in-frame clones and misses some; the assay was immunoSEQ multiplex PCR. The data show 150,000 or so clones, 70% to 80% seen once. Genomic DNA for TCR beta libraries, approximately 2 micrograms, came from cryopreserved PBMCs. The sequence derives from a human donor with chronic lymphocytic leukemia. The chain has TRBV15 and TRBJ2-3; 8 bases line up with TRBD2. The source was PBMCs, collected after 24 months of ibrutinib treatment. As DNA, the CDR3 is TGTGCCACCAGCAGAACACCAACGACTAGCGTGGACCCAGATACGCAGTATTTT. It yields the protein CATSRTPTTSVDPDTQYF.